This T cell receptor beta chain was profiled in a study of blood T cells in healthy people across ages. The CDR3 spans 15 residues. The V gene's germline CDR1 is DFQATT and CDR2 SNEGSKA (reference sequence). V trimming: 7 bases; J trimming: 5 bases; junction bases outside the gene matches: 12. Alongside a J-beta primer mix, a sample-barcoded 5' primer served in a second PCR lasting about 7 to 11 cycles. TCRdb re-called the 5' RACE reads through MiXCR, storing one row per CDR3 protein. The sample shows about 1.4 million distinct CDR3 sequences, roughly 59% of them seen only once. The chain couples TRBV20-1 to TRBJ1-5, with TRBD1 matching 9 bases. This clonotype was sampled from a man younger than 35 in good health. The sequencing sample was made of blood. The CDR3 here is CSVTSGQGIYQPQHF. The DNA for the CDR3 is TGCAGTGTTACATCGGGACAGGGCATCTATCAGCCCCAGCATTTT.